The present T cell receptor beta chain was sequenced within a study of shared clonotypes between healthy human individuals. About the research overall: Donor composition was a couple of women and three men, aged 18 to 49. Whole-study findings and limits: Generation probability values for non-shared clonotypes were lower than those for clonotypes shared by all four donors. Shared clonotypes: approximately 5.3% naive CD4, about 3.5% naive CD8, 2.3% memory CD4, roughly 0.4% memory CD8.

This table comes from immunoSEQ multiplex PCR, and its TCRdb copy is limited to in-frame clones, with some not included. The sample has some 1 million clones, around 76% seen once; the top ten hold roughly 1.4%. This clone occurred once. Its antigen is still unknown. Deletions cut 0 bases from V and 8 bases from J, with 17 bases between. CDR1 MNHEY and CDR2 SMNVEV come from the germline V gene (reference sequence). CDR3 size: 16 residues. This receptor was obtained from a young man in good health. Sequenced material: memory CD4+ T cells sorted from blood. The subset was: CD45RA-negative fraction. This chain uses TRBV27 with TRBJ2-1; tentatively, D is TRBD1 or TRBD2 (6 bases each). The CDR3 here is CASSLSRGRSTHEQFF. In DNA, the CDR3 is TGTGCCAGCAGTTTATCCCGGGGGCGATCGACGCATGAGCAGTTCTTC.